Sequencing of this T cell receptor (beta chain) was carried out in a study of cytotoxic CD8 clonotypes in ibrutinib-treated CLL. Looking at the study overall: Partial responses numbered approximately 24 and complete responses 2; after a median about 68 months, around 14 stayed remitted and approximately twelve progressed. Study outcomes and limitations: Clonality, elevated at ibrutinib response, dropped back toward baseline at progression. Against age-matched healthy donors, baseline clonality ran higher and tracked circulating CD8+ T-cell counts.

The J segment lost 7 bases and the V segment lost 1 base, leaving 12 bases of the junction unmatched. CDR3 length equals 17 residues. Per germline, CDR1 LGHNA and CDR2 YSLEER. A note on this clone: What it recognizes is unknown.

Produced via immunoSEQ multiplex PCR; TCRdb's table is partial and in-frame only. Of about 310,000 clones detected, about 80% appear once; the ten largest clones hold 5.5% to 8%. The TCR beta libraries used roughly 2.2 micrograms of genomic DNA that came from cryopreserved PBMCs. The clonotype comes from a human donor with chronic lymphocytic leukemia. Source: PBMCs, taken before ibrutinib treatment. The V call is TRBV4-3, the J call TRBJ2-1; 8 bases agree with TRBD2. The DNA of the CDR3 is TGCGCCAGCAGCCAAGGGGTAGGAAGCGGGAGTCAGAATGAGCAGTTCTTC. It yields the protein CASSQGVGSGSQNEQFF.